The 5 T cell receptor beta chains in this list originate from one sample, sequenced in a study of T cell changes during pregnancy in multiple sclerosis. Only in-frame clones appear in the TCRdb table, and some are missing; sequencing was by immunoSEQ multiplex PCR. There are 50,000 or so clones in the sample; around 94% occur only once, and 0.31% lies in the top ten. The sequenced sample was CD4+ T cells from peripheral blood mononuclear cells, obtained in the third trimester of pregnancy. These receptors all stem from a female donor with multiple sclerosis, enrolled in a pregnancy study.

The chain combines TRBV9 with TRBJ2-7, with 7 bases fitting TRBD1. This CDR3 region has 13 residues. Germline lookup yields CDR1 SGDLS and CDR2 YYNGEE. The V segment lost 4 bases and the J segment 5 bases; nucleotides outside the gene matches: 6. The CDR3 here is CASSRQGVNEQYF. The CDR3 DNA reads as TGTGCCAGCAGCCGGCAGGGGGTCAACGAGCAGTACTTC. Complete variable domain (other parts from reference TRBV9 and TRBJ2-7): DSGVTQTPKHLITATGQRVTLRCSPRSGDLSVYWYQQSLDQGLQFLIQYYNGEERAKGNILERFSAQQFPDLHSELNLSSLELGDSALYFCASSRQGVNEQYFGPGTRLTVT.

V gene TRBV5-1 combines with J gene TRBJ2-3, with D possibly being TRBD1 (5 bases). The CDR3 totals 16 residues. The V end was cut by 0 bases, the J end by 4 bases, with 15 bases between. CDR1 and CDR2 from the germline V gene are SGHRS and YFSETQ. The DNA of the CDR3 is TGCGCCAGCAGCTTGGGAGGTACAGGTGTGGCAGATACGCAGTATTTT. Protein product: CASSLGGTGVADTQYF.

V gene TRBV5-4 combines with J gene TRBJ1-1; D might be TRBD1 (5 bases). With 0 bases removed from V and 1 base from J, the gap between germline ends came to 7 bases. Germline V gene sequence: CDR1 SGHNT, CDR2 YYREEE (reference sequence). The CDR3 is 14 amino acids. CDR3 residues: CASSLAGKNTEAFF. DNA of the CDR3: TGTGCCAGCAGCTTGGCAGGGAAGAACACTGAAGCTTTCTTT. The full variable domain, completed using reference TRBV5-4 and TRBJ1-1, is ETGVTQSPTHLIKTRGQQVTLRCSSQSGHNTVSWYQQALGQGPQFIFQYYREEENGRGNFPPRFSGLQFPNYSSELNVNALELDDSALYLCASSLAGKNTEAFFGQGTRLTVV.

The genes are TRBV9 and TRBJ2-3; 13 nucleotides line up with TRBD2. Looked up from germline, CDR1 is SGDLS and CDR2 is YYNGEE. The CDR3 contains 15 residues. V was clipped by 3 bases and J by 5 bases; unmatched bases: 3. CDR3 DNA sequence: TGTGCCAGCAGCGAACTAGCGGGAGGGATAGATACGCAGTATTTT. This codes for CASSELAGGIDTQYF.

This clone was picked up a small number of times. V gene TRBV7-9 combines with J gene TRBJ1-1, with 7 nucleotides matching TRBD1. CDR3 length equals 10 residues. V gave up 11 bases and J gave up 4 bases; unmatched junction bases: 1. CDR1 SEHNR and CDR2 FQNEAQ come from the germline V gene (reference sequence). CDR3 amino acids: CAAGGTEAFF. The CDR3 nucleotides are TGTGCCGCAGGGGGCACTGAAGCTTTCTTT.